Below, one T cell receptor (beta chain) is given with its context. Its specificity is unknown. Using RNA transcripts as the source, TCR beta CDR3 regions were amplified. The HTBI primer set served for first-round RT-PCR of the TCR CDR3. MiXCR was run by TCRdb on the multiplex PCR reads, yielding one entry per CDR3 protein. The data show 330,000 or so distinct CDR3 sequences, around 19% seen once. This sample was taken from a study of T cells in Graves' hyperthyroidism and ophthalmopathy. Study results and caveats: Peripheral blood also featured most of the thyroid clonotypes expanded above 0.001.

Germline CDR1 is MNHEY and CDR2 is SVGEGT. The CDR3 loop spans 13 amino acids. V was clipped by 6 bases and J by 9 bases; unmatched bases: 8. The sequencing sample was made of blood. The clonotype comes from a man aged 45-65 years with Graves' ophthalmopathy. V is TRBV6-2 or TRBV6-3 and J is TRBJ2-1; 7 nucleotides agree with TRBD2. The CDR3 sequence: CASRSGRAGEQFF. CDR3 bases: TGTGCCAGCAGAAGTGGGAGGGCCGGTGAGCAGTTCTTC.